A selection of T cell receptor beta chains follows, all from one sample in a study of T cell responses to AZD1222 COVID-19 vaccine. Repertoires were generated with immunoSEQ multiplex PCR, while TCRdb's copy carries only in-frame clones and drops some. The sample has roughly 120,000 clones; roughly 87% are singletons. Source: peripheral blood, taken on day 0 of AZD1222 vaccination. All receptors come from an adult in good health. CDR3s include the opening cysteine and the closing phenylalanine or tryptophan.

v_call cdr3_aa
TRBV11-3 CASSLVGGAEAFF
TRBV27 CASSLGTDYEQYF
TRBV9 CASSVRGSGANVLTF
TRBV12-3/TRBV12-4 CASNRQGGTEAFF
TRBV19 CASSIHPRDLISEQFF
TRBV24-1 CATSDRDRGSSYEQYF
TRBV30 CAWSSQGETQYF
TRBV2 CASSAKYEQYF
TRBV18 CASSPTGGIGEAFF
TRBV15 CATSRDPHVDGGMTPYEQYF